This is a list of T cell receptor beta chains from one sample in a study of blood T cells in healthy people across ages. TCRdb called the 5' RACE reads again in MiXCR, with one record for every CDR3 protein. Of around 1,700,000 distinct CDR3 sequences listed, over 25% are singletons. Sequencing was done on a sample of blood. All receptors derive from a woman in her twenties or thirties in good health. The CDR3 runs from the conserved cysteine through the conserved F or W. The order of the fields is clone size, V gene, D gene, CDR3 protein. The D gene is left open where the match is weak. Clone size is stated in some rows and not others, as once, few, many or a class when expanded.

size: few
V: TRBV10-3
D: TRBD1
CDR3: CAVSEIGTGGRTNYGYTF

size: NA
V: TRBV12-3/TRBV12-4
D: TRBD2
CDR3: CASKPLAGVANTGELFF

size: NA
V: TRBV24-1
D: NA
CDR3: CATSGQADRDTQYF

size: NA
V: TRBV4-2
D: NA
CDR3: CASSQDRGAGTDTQYF

size: few
V: TRBV12-3/TRBV12-4
D: NA
CDR3: CASSPLSGNEQFF

size: few
V: TRBV29-1
D: TRBD1
CDR3: CSARRQGQETQYF

size: NA
V: TRBV20-1
D: NA
CDR3: CSARRTDRSYEQYF

size: NA
V: TRBV12-3/TRBV12-4
D: NA
CDR3: CASSSDITQPQHF

size: NA
V: TRBV30
D: TRBD1
CDR3: CAWSPNRGGTDTQYF

size: NA
V: TRBV12-3/TRBV12-4
D: TRBD2
CDR3: CASNYGTMYNEQFF

size: NA
V: TRBV7-2
D: NA
CDR3: CASSTSTKGQNYGYTF

size: NA
V: TRBV20-1
D: NA
CDR3: CSARTELYEQYF

size: NA
V: TRBV6-1
D: TRBD2
CDR3: CASSLPGLAASEQFF

size: NA
V: TRBV2
D: TRBD2
CDR3: CASAKTSQNYEQYF

size: many
V: TRBV27
D: NA
CDR3: CARPTRRVQETQYF

size: NA
V: TRBV3-1
D: TRBD1
CDR3: CASSRQGVETQYF

size: NA
V: TRBV2
D: NA
CDR3: CASREPPGETQYF

size: few
V: TRBV7-2
D: NA
CDR3: CASSLQEFNEQFF

size: many
V: TRBV5-1
D: NA
CDR3: CASSGIGTGTEAFF

size: few
V: TRBV20-1
D: NA
CDR3: CSATVGTYERYF

size: NA
V: TRBV14
D: NA
CDR3: CASSQWGVDEKLFF

size: NA
V: TRBV14
D: NA
CDR3: CASSPEWRSSSTDTQYF

size: NA
V: TRBV9
D: TRBD1
CDR3: CASSATGTDNSPLHF

size: NA
V: TRBV3-1
D: TRBD1
CDR3: CASSQADRKNTEAFF

size: few
V: TRBV12-3/TRBV12-4
D: TRBD1
CDR3: CASSSIDRGGHTF

size: NA
V: TRBV7-9
D: NA
CDR3: CASRVPYNEQFF

size: many
V: TRBV7-2
D: NA
CDR3: CASSLVDGNEQFF

size: few
V: TRBV5-4
D: TRBD2
CDR3: CASSLGGGSGRRNEQFF

size: once
V: TRBV7-2
D: NA
CDR3: CAISPGLPSYNEQFF

size: NA
V: TRBV4-1
D: TRBD1
CDR3: CASSQQGPPDAEAFF

size: NA
V: TRBV28
D: NA
CDR3: CASTPGSEPYNEQFF

size: few
V: TRBV7-9
D: TRBD1
CDR3: CASSADRGAGQETQYF